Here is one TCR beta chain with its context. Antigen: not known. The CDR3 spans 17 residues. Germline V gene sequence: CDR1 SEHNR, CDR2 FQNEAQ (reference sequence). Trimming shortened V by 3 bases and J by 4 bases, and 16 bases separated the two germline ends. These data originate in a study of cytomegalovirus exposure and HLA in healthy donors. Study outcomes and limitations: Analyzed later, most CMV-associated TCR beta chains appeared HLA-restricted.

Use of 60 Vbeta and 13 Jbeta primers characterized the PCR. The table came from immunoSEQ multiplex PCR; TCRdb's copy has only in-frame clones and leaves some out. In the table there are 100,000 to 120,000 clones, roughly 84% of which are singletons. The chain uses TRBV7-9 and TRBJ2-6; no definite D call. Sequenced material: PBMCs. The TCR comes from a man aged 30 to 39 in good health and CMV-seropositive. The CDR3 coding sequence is TGTGCCAGCAGCTTCGAAAAAGTTTTGAGGGGGGCCAACGTCCTGACTTTC. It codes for CASSFEKVLRGANVLTF. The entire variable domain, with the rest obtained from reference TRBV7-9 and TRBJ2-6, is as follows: DTGVSQNPRHKITKRGQNVTFRCDPISEHNRLYWYRQTLGQGPEFLTYFQNEAQLEKSRLLSDRFSAERPKGSFSTLEIQRTEQGDSAMYLCASSFEKVLRGANVLTFGAGSRLTVL.